This record concerns one T cell receptor (beta chain) sequence. From germline, CDR1 is WNHNN and CDR2 SYGVQD (reference sequence). The germline V and J ends were trimmed by 4 bases and 8 bases, with 8 bases remaining between them. The CDR3 has 12 amino acids. This sample was taken from a study of blood T cell repertoires in COVID-19. As for the study in general: The United States, Italy and Spain provided the acute and convalescent COVID-19 samples. Sources were T cells, B-cell-depleted T cells, or PBMCs; the material itself was cDNA or gDNA.

The authors' processing: Researchers report that nucleated cell counts were estimated from reference gene primer amplification. Repertoires were generated with immunoSEQ multiplex PCR, while TCRdb's copy carries only in-frame clones and drops some. That table is the source of V, J and clone size, and D and trimming were worked out from the DNA. The top ten clones hold over 7.5% of a sample with some 150,000 clones, 82% of them seen once. The receptor was derived from an older woman with acute or convalescent COVID-19. Sample: peripheral blood. V usage is TRBV10-1 and J usage is TRBJ1-4; no definite D call. The CDR3 reads CASSAPGEKLFF. Written as DNA, the CDR3 is TGCGCCAGCAGTGCCCCGGGGGAAAAACTGTTTTTT.